This is a list of T cell receptor beta chains from one sample in a study of cytomegalovirus exposure and HLA in healthy donors. Profiling relied on immunoSEQ multiplex PCR, and the TCRdb table lists in-frame clones only, not all of them. Altogether about 120,000 clones are present, around 80% being singletons, with the ten largest covering around 6.6%. Sequenced material: PBMCs. These TCRs come from a man between 25 and 39 years old in good health and CMV-seropositive. The CDR3 runs from the conserved cysteine through the conserved F or W. The D gene is left open where the match is weak. Part of the rows lack a size; the others show once, few, many or a class for expanded clones.

>TRBV19|-|TRBJ1-2|-
CASSILDGGYTF
TGTGCCAGTAGTATACTCGACGGGGGCTACACCTTC
>TRBV28|-|TRBJ1-6|-
CASSPPQSNNSPLHF
TGTGCCAGCAGTCCCCCACAGAGTAATAATTCACCCCTCCACTTT
>TRBV30|-|TRBJ2-1|-
CAWSVVGGITEQFF
TGTGCCTGGAGCGTGGTGGGGGGAATCACTGAGCAGTTCTTC
>TRBV4-1|-|TRBJ1-2|-
CASSQGPSGYTF
TGCGCCAGCAGCCAAGGTCCCAGTGGCTACACCTTC
>TRBV5-1|-|TRBJ1-1|-
CASRNQGGTEAFF
TGCGCCAGCAGGAATCAGGGAGGCACTGAAGCTTTCTTT
>TRBV5-1|-|TRBJ1-1|TRBD1
CASSSTGASPYLNTEAFF
TGCGCCAGCAGCTCCACAGGGGCATCTCCCTACCTGAACACTGAAGCTTTCTTT
>TRBV7-3|once|TRBJ1-3|-
CASPYKGVRNSGNTIYF
TGTGCCAGCCCCTATAAAGGGGTCCGAAACTCTGGAAACACCATATATTTT
>TRBV14|-|TRBJ2-2|-
CASSPGTPNTGELFF
TGTGCCAGCAGCCCGGGGACACCGAACACCGGGGAGCTGTTTTTT
>TRBV7-2|few|TRBJ1-4|-
CASSFQGGEKLFF
TGTGCCAGCAGCTTTCAGGGTGGTGAAAAACTGTTTTTT
>TRBV27|-|TRBJ2-3|TRBD2
CASSYGSGGDTQYF
TGTGCCAGCAGTTACGGTAGCGGGGGAGATACGCAGTATTTT
>TRBV7-3|-|TRBJ1-2|-
CASSPGQTYGYTF
TGTGCCAGCAGCCCCGGACAGACCTATGGCTACACCTTC
>TRBV2|-|TRBJ2-7|-
CASKARGYEQYF
TGTGCCAGCAAGGCACGGGGATACGAGCAGTACTTC
>TRBV27|-|TRBJ1-4|TRBD1
CASSLSYPGGAGYEKLFF
TGTGCCAGCAGTTTATCCTACCCAGGGGGCGCGGGCTATGAAAAACTGTTTTTT
>TRBV19|many|TRBJ1-2|TRBD1
CASSATGTGSYGYTF
TGTGCCAGTAGTGCCACCGGGACAGGTAGCTATGGCTACACCTTC
>TRBV19|few|TRBJ1-1|TRBD1
CASGVRDSPNTEAFF
TGTGCCAGTGGTGTCCGGGACAGCCCGAACACTGAAGCTTTCTTT
>TRBV29-1|-|TRBJ2-5|TRBD1
CSSGGLETQYF
TGCAGCTCAGGGGGTTTAGAGACCCAGTACTTC
>TRBV5-1|-|TRBJ2-1|TRBD1
CASSTPGDRGNEQFF
TGCGCCAGCAGCACCCCAGGGGACAGAGGCAATGAGCAGTTCTTC
>TRBV4-1|-|TRBJ2-1|-
CASSQDGQKYNEQFF
TGCGCCAGCAGCCAAGATGGGCAGAAATACAATGAGCAGTTCTTC
>TRBV5-1|-|TRBJ2-7|-
CASSGLPGQDYEQYF
TGCGCCAGCAGCGGACTCCCGGGACAAGATTACGAGCAGTACTTC
>TRBV7-3|-|TRBJ1-4|-
CASSTREGEKLFF
TGTGCCAGCAGCACCCGAGAGGGAGAAAAACTGTTTTTT
>TRBV10-3|-|TRBJ1-6|TRBD1
CAIRGQGDDNSPLHF
TGTGCCATCAGGGGACAGGGTGATGACAATTCACCCCTCCACTTT
>TRBV11-2|-|TRBJ2-1|TRBD2
CASSSPGSGGRNEQFF
TGTGCCAGCAGCTCCCCGGGGAGCGGGGGCCGGAATGAGCAGTTCTTC
>TRBV27|-|TRBJ1-2|-
CASSLGGGGYGYTF
TGTGCCAGCAGTTTGGGCGGGGGGGGCTATGGCTACACCTTC
>TRBV9|-|TRBJ2-7|-
CASSVDAGQGRYEQYF
TGTGCCAGCAGCGTAGACGCCGGCCAGGGCAGGTACGAGCAGTACTTC
>TRBV6-6|-|TRBJ1-2|-
CASSYGANYGYTF
TGTGCCAGCAGTTACGGAGCTAACTATGGCTACACCTTC
>TRBV25-1|-|TRBJ2-1|-
CASSALDREVYNEQFF
TGTGCCAGCAGTGCTCTTGACAGGGAGGTGTACAATGAGCAGTTCTTC
>TRBV18|-|TRBJ2-4|-
CASSPQQEGKNIQYF
TGTGCCAGCTCACCACAACAGGAGGGTAAAAACATTCAGTACTTC
>TRBV5-1|-|TRBJ1-1|-
CASSSEGGDTEAFF
TGCGCCAGCAGCTCAGAGGGCGGGGACACTGAAGCTTTCTTT
>TRBV25-1|-|TRBJ2-3|TRBD1
CASSPGTGVTDTQYF
TGTGCCAGCAGTCCCGGGACAGGGGTTACAGATACGCAGTATTTT
>TRBV9|-|TRBJ1-1|-
CASSVFEATEAFF
TGTGCCAGCAGCGTATTCGAGGCCACTGAAGCTTTCTTT
>TRBV4-1|few|TRBJ1-1|-
CASSQDLGALNTEAFF
TGCGCCAGCAGCCAAGATTTGGGGGCTCTGAACACTGAAGCTTTCTTT
>TRBV11-3|-|TRBJ2-1|TRBD1
CASSHAGTGALNEQFF
TGTGCCAGCAGCCATGCCGGGACAGGGGCCTTAAATGAGCAGTTCTTC
>TRBV19|few|TRBJ2-3|TRBD2
CASSPRAGGSTDTQYF
TGTGCCAGTAGCCCGCGGGCGGGGGGCTCCACAGATACGCAGTATTTT
>TRBV30|few|TRBJ1-6|TRBD1
CAWGPALGTGVPLHF
TGTGCCTGGGGACCCGCCTTAGGTACAGGGGTACCCCTCCACTTT
>TRBV7-6|-|TRBJ2-7|-
CASSLGGGNLREQYF
TGTGCCAGCAGTCTTGGGGGGGGCAACCTACGCGAGCAGTACTTC
>TRBV6-1|-|TRBJ1-1|-
CASSELGGRDTEAFF
TGTGCCAGCAGTGAACTGGGGGGGAGGGACACTGAAGCTTTCTTT
>TRBV19|-|TRBJ2-7|TRBD2
CASSGTSPHEQYF
TGTGCCAGTAGCGGGACTAGTCCCCACGAGCAGTACTTC
>TRBV9|once|TRBJ1-6|TRBD1
CASSVGQVDNSPLHF
TGTGCCAGCAGCGTCGGACAGGTCGATAATTCACCCCTCCACTTT
>TRBV13|-|TRBJ2-3|TRBD2
CASSWSSGGRTDTQYF
TGTGCCAGCAGCTGGAGTAGCGGGGGCCGCACAGATACGCAGTATTTT
>TRBV7-2|-|TRBJ1-1|-
CASSSGVWTEAFF
TGTGCCAGCAGCTCAGGGGTGTGGACTGAAGCTTTCTTT
>TRBV30|-|TRBJ2-7|TRBD1
CAWRKDRGVNEQYF
TGTGCCTGGAGGAAGGACAGGGGAGTAAACGAGCAGTACTTC